One and the same sample provided the 32 T cell receptor beta chains below, sequenced in a study of cytomegalovirus exposure and HLA in healthy donors. The PCR contained 60 Vbeta and 13 Jbeta primers. TCRdb's table, derived via immunoSEQ multiplex PCR, lists solely in-frame clones and lacks some. Among fewer than 200,000 clones listed, about 90% were seen once. The sample was PBMCs. These receptors all stem from a girl younger than two in good health and CMV-seronegative.

The chain uses TRBV5-4 and TRBJ2-7; TRBD1 matches at 9 bases. The germline V gene has CDR1 SGHNT and CDR2 YYREEE (reference sequence). Unmatched junction bases numbered 9, after V lost 3 bases and J lost 2 bases. The CDR3 extends over 16 amino acids. The CDR3 here is CASSWTGTGPTYEQYF. The CDR3 DNA is TGTGCCAGCAGCTGGACCGGGACAGGGCCCACCTACGAGCAGTACTTC.

The V gene is TRBV21-1, the J gene TRBJ2-7; TRBD2, the table's D call, lacks a check against the DNA. TRBV21-1 constitutes a pseudogene. This CDR3 contains 15 residues. The CDR3 here is CASTLKAGIPYEQYF. The CDR3 DNA follows: TGTGCCAGCACCTTAAAAGCGGGCATTCCCTACGAGCAGTACTTC.

V usage is TRBV10-3 and J usage is TRBJ2-5; D is possibly TRBD1 (6 bases). Germline values: CDR1 ENHRY, CDR2 SYGVKD. The length of the CDR3 is 12 residues. V lost 3 bases and J 4 bases, leaving 6 bases between the germline ends. In DNA form, the CDR3 reads TGTGCCATCAGTGACAGGGGAGAGACCCAGTACTTC. Translated, it gives CAISDRGETQYF.

CDR3 loop: CASSEFTGTTEAFF. For the CDR3, the DNA is TGTGCCAGCAGTGAATTCACAGGGACCACTGAAGCTTTCTTT. This chain connects TRBV2 to TRBJ1-1, with a tentative D call TRBD1 (6 bases). V was cut by 2 bases and J by 4 bases, with 11 bases left in between. The V gene's germline CDR1 is SNHLY and CDR2 FYNNEI. CDR3 length: 14 residues. The full variable domain, rest sourced from reference TRBV2 and TRBJ1-1, is EPEVTQTPSHQVTQMGQEVILRCVPISNHLYFYWYRQILGQKVEFLVSFYNNEISEKSEIFDDQFSVERPDGSNFTLKIRSTKLEDSAMYFCASSEFTGTTEAFFGQGTRLTVV.

The J gene is TRBJ2-4, the V gene TRBV30; tentatively, D is TRBD2 (5 bases). The CDR3 is 16 residues long. Germline loops: CDR1 GTSNPN, CDR2 SVGIG (reference sequence). Trimming cost V 3 bases and J 5 bases, with 20 bases left between them. The CDR3, as DNA: TGTGCCTGGAGGGCACCCGGGTCAGCCGGGGAAAACATTCAGTACTTC. Amino acids: CAWRAPGSAGENIQYF. The full variable domain, its missing parts supplied by reference TRBV30 and TRBJ2-4, is SQTIHQWPATLVQPVGSPLSLECTVEGTSNPNLYWYRQAAGRGLQLLFYSVGIGQISSEVPQNLSASRPQDRQFILSSKKLLLSDSGFYLCAWRAPGSAGENIQYFGAGTRLSVL.

V usage is TRBV5-6 and J usage is TRBJ2-1; 11 bases line up with TRBD2. With 0 bases clipped from V and 9 bases from J, the junction kept 11 bases outside the gene matches. The CDR3 is made up of 17 amino acids. The germline CDR1 and CDR2 sequences are SGHDT and YYEEEE. Here the CDR3 reads CASSLEVLLAGVVEQFF. In nucleotides, the CDR3 is TGTGCCAGCAGCTTGGAGGTTTTACTAGCGGGAGTCGTTGAGCAGTTCTTC.

The chain combines TRBV7-3 with TRBJ2-7, with 7 bases fitting TRBD2. Germline V gives CDR1 SGHTA, CDR2 FQGTGA. V lost 3 bases and J lost 6; bases outside the gene matches: 8. The CDR3 spans 14 residues. The CDR3, as DNA: TGTGCCAGCAGCTTGGTGGGAGGGCCGGGCGAGCAGTACTTC. Its protein is CASSLVGGPGEQYF.

In this sample, this clone turned up a few times. V and J are TRBV25-1 and TRBJ1-1; the D gene is possibly TRBD1 (5 bases). The length of the CDR3 is 12 residues. Germline-derived CDR1 and CDR2 are MGHDK and SYGVNS. V gave up 5 bases and J gave up 3 bases, with 7 bases separating them. DNA of the CDR3: TGTGCCAGCAGTTGGGGGGACACTGAAGCTTTCTTT. Translating it yields CASSWGDTEAFF.

This rearrangement joins TRBV5-1 to TRBJ2-3, with 14 positions matching TRBD2. The CDR3 spans 16 residues. V lost 1 base, J lost 8 bases, and 6 bases stayed unmatched. Germline V gene data show CDR1 as SGHRS and CDR2 as YFSETQ. In DNA form, the CDR3 reads TGCGCCAGCAGCTTGTCGGGACTAGCGGGAGAGGGTACGCAGTATTTT. Amino acids: CASSLSGLAGEGTQYF.

The genes are TRBV7-2 and TRBJ1-2; maybe TRBD1 (6 bases). The germline CDR1 and CDR2 sequences are SGHTA and FQGNSA. The CDR3 runs to 13 residues. V shed 2 bases and J shed 11 bases, with 15 bases lying between them. In DNA form, the CDR3 reads TGTGCCAGCAGCTTATCAGGGGTTAAGAGGTACACCTTC. Translated, it gives CASSLSGVKRYTF.

The chain combines TRBV5-4 with TRBJ2-3; 7 bases are a match to TRBD1. Trimming removed 0 bases from V and 3 bases from J; junction bases left unmatched: 4. The CDR3 totals 15 residues. From germline, CDR1 is SGHNT and CDR2 YYREEE (reference sequence). CDR3 protein: CASSLETGSTDTQYF. The CDR3 DNA reads TGTGCCAGCAGCTTGGAGACAGGGTCGACAGATACGCAGTATTTT.

This chain connects TRBV7-9 to TRBJ1-3; TRBD1 matches at 7 bases. Germline trimming cut 2 bases from V and 6 bases from J; bases unmatched to any gene: 10. This CDR3 region has 16 residues. Germline V gene sequence: CDR1 SEHNR, CDR2 FQNEAQ (reference sequence). The CDR3 region is CASSLNRPGQENTIYF. In DNA form, the CDR3 reads TGTGCCAGCAGCTTAAACCGACCAGGACAGGAAAACACCATATATTTT.

The chain links TRBV7-8 to TRBJ2-7, with D uncertain. V gave up 3 bases and J gave up 5 bases, with 17 bases separating them. CDR1 is SGHVS, CDR2 FQNEAQ, per germline. The CDR3 is 15 amino acids. CDR3 sequence reads: CASSFRADIRNEQYF. As DNA, the CDR3 is TGTGCCAGCAGCTTCCGTGCGGATATAAGGAACGAGCAGTACTTC.

This clone was picked up one time. J is TRBJ2-7 and V is TRBV11-2; 10 bases line up with TRBD2. The CDR3 runs to 15 residues. Unmatched junction bases numbered 9, after V lost 5 bases and J lost 5 bases. Germline values: CDR1 SGHAT, CDR2 FQNNGV. CDR3 loop: CASSPRTSGPNEQYF. CDR3 nucleotide sequence: TGTGCCAGCAGCCCCAGGACTAGCGGTCCTAACGAGCAGTACTTC.

The chain couples TRBV4-1 to TRBJ2-7, with 9 bases matching TRBD1. The CDR3 spans 17 residues. The germline gives CDR1 MGHRA, CDR2 YSYEKL. Trimming took 1 base from V and 4 from J; bases not matched to a gene: 11. CDR3: CASSQGLRDRERYEQYF. In DNA, the CDR3 is TGCGCCAGCAGCCAAGGCCTTCGGGACAGGGAAAGGTACGAGCAGTACTTC.

With regard to this clone: A read error may produce the germline difference seen at one junction end. V gene TRBV5-6 combines with J gene TRBJ1-2; 7 nucleotides line up with TRBD1. CDR1 and CDR2 from the germline V gene are SGHDT and YYEEEE. This CDR3 has 17 amino acids. The CDR3 loop is CASRVTGTVTTNYGHTF. CDR3 DNA: TGTGCCAGCAGGGTTACCGGGACAGTGACCACCAACTATGGCCACACCTTC.

This chain uses TRBV6-5 with TRBJ2-7, with 8 bases that match TRBD1. The CDR3 has 15 residues. CDR1 and CDR2 from the germline V gene are MNHEY and SVGAGI. Germline trimming cut 6 bases from V and 2 bases from J; bases unmatched to any gene: 9. The CDR3 protein is CASRETGTGTYEQYF. Here the CDR3 DNA reads TGTGCCAGCAGGGAAACCGGGACAGGCACCTACGAGCAGTACTTC.

The V and J genes are TRBV5-8 and TRBJ2-5, with D perhaps TRBD1 (6 bases). CDR3 length: 14 amino acids. Per the germline V gene, CDR1 is SGHTS and CDR2 is YDEGEE. Between the trimmed V and J ends, which lost 6 bases and 1 base, there was a span of 13 bases. CDR3 region: CASTTGLAQETQYF. CDR3 DNA: TGTGCCAGCACCACAGGGCTAGCCCAAGAGACCCAGTACTTC.

The genes are TRBV30 and TRBJ2-3; D perhaps matches TRBD1 (6 bases). The V gene lost 4 bases and the J gene lost 4 bases, with 21 bases spanning the gap. This CDR3 has 16 amino acids. Germline CDR1 reads GTSNPN; CDR2 reads SVGIG (reference sequence). The CDR3: CAWIRGSLGGPDTQYF. The CDR3 region has the DNA TGTGCCTGGATCAGGGGTTCTCTAGGAGGCCCAGATACGCAGTATTTT.

This rearrangement joins TRBV10-3 to TRBJ2-3; 10 bases line up with TRBD1. CDR3 length: 13 residues. Germline loops: CDR1 ENHRY, CDR2 SYGVKD. The trim removed 7 bases at V and 4 bases at J, leaving 2 bases unmatched. The CDR3 nucleotides are TGTGCCATCACAGGACAGGGGGCAGATACGCAGTATTTT. Translated: CAITGQGADTQYF.

This clone was seen only a few times. This rearrangement joins TRBV7-6 to TRBJ2-5; no definite D call. The DNA matches TRBJ2-7 better at its end, which makes the J call doubtful. CDR1 and CDR2 from the germline V gene are SGHVS and FNYEAQ. This CDR3 contains 14 residues. CDR3: CASSLVPGNYEQYF. As DNA, the CDR3 is TGTGCCAGCAGCTTAGTGCCGGGTAACTACGAGCAGTACTTC.

Details on this clone: Distinct nucleotide sequences in the sample also encode this CDR3. The chain carries TRBV5-1 and TRBJ2-3, with a possible D match to TRBD2 (5 bases). This CDR3 has 14 residues. V lost 0 bases to trimming and J lost 2 bases, with 7 bases between them. Germline CDR1 reads SGHRS; CDR2 reads YFSETQ. The CDR3 region has the DNA TGCGCCAGCAGCTTGGGAGCGGTCACAGATACGCAGTATTTT. Amino acids: CASSLGAVTDTQYF.

The V gene is TRBV19, the J gene TRBJ2-2; TRBD1 matches at 9 bases. The germline V gene encodes CDR1 LNHDA and CDR2 SQIVND (reference sequence). J lost 4 bases, V lost 9 bases, and 3 bases had no gene match. This CDR3 contains 13 residues. The CDR3 nucleotides read TGTGCCAGCAGGGACAGGGCCACCGGGGAGCTGTTTTTT. Its translation: CASRDRATGELFF.

The chain uses TRBV13 and TRBJ2-7; a possible D gene is TRBD1 (6 bases). This CDR3 contains 12 residues. Trimming took off 4 bases at V and 6 bases at J, with 10 bases between the two ends. Germline values: CDR1 PRHDT, CDR2 FYEKMQ (reference sequence). CDR3 residues: CASSYRVGEQYF. The CDR3 DNA reads as TGTGCCAGCAGCTACAGGGTGGGCGAGCAGTACTTC.

This rearrangement joins TRBV7-9 to TRBJ2-3; 9 bases agree with TRBD2. V lost 1 base and J lost 2; bases outside the gene matches: 10. The CDR3 runs 18 residues. Germline V gene sequence: CDR1 SEHNR, CDR2 FQNEAQ (reference sequence). CDR3 region: CASSLGGTSLWNTDTQYF. CDR3 nucleotides: TGTGCCAGCAGCTTAGGGGGGACTAGCCTGTGGAACACAGATACGCAGTATTTT.

The chain employs TRBV2 and TRBJ2-3; no clear D gene. Germline assignment: CDR1 SNHLY and CDR2 FYNNEI. The CDR3 extends over 11 amino acids. The V end was cut by 8 bases, the J end by 14 bases, with 17 bases between. Here the CDR3 reads CASDIQRLPYF. The CDR3 DNA reads as TGTGCCAGCGATATCCAGCGATTACCGTATTTT.

J is TRBJ2-7 and V is TRBV6-5; 8 bases fit TRBD2. This CDR3 comprises 15 residues. Germline lookup yields CDR1 MNHEY and CDR2 SVGAGI. The V gene end was trimmed by 6 bases and the J gene end by 4 bases; junction bases not matched to a gene: 11. For the CDR3, the DNA is TGTGCCAGCAGCCCGTTCCGGGGGGGGGTATACGAGCAGTACTTC. Its translation: CASSPFRGGVYEQYF.

A single count supports this clone. The chain employs TRBV27 and TRBJ2-3; 14 positions agree with TRBD2. V shed 3 bases and J 5 bases; nucleotides not matched to a gene: 13. CDR3 length: 19 amino acids. CDR1 is MNHEY, CDR2 SMNVEV, per germline (reference sequence). The CDR3 here is CASSFPDPGTSGGGDTQYF. CDR3 DNA sequence: TGTGCCAGCAGTTTTCCGGATCCCGGGACTAGCGGGGGAGGAGATACGCAGTATTTT.

The chain is built from TRBV7-2 and TRBJ2-4, with TRBD2 identical over 7 bases. The CDR3 is 14 amino acids. V lost 5 bases and J lost 8; bases outside the gene matches: 9. CDR1 is SGHTA, CDR2 FQGNSA, per germline. CDR3 in DNA: TGTGCCAGCAGCGGCAGGGAGGGAGGGGACATTCAGTACTTC. Protein: CASSGREGGDIQYF.

The chain employs TRBV18 and TRBJ1-3, with D possibly being TRBD1 (6 bases). The CDR3 sequence is 15 residues long. V was trimmed by 2 bases and J by 4 bases, leaving 12 bases between them. Looked up from germline, CDR1 is KGHSH and CDR2 is LQKENI. The CDR3 nucleotides read TGTGCCAGCTCACCATTTTCAGGGGCCGGAAACACCATATATTTT. Translation: CASSPFSGAGNTIYF.

This chain uses TRBV11-2 with TRBJ1-3; 7 bases match TRBD1. V was pared by 6 bases and J by 4 bases, with 6 bases of the junction left unmatched. Germline CDR1 SGHAT, CDR2 FQNNGV. The CDR3 covers 14 residues. The chain's CDR3 is CASRGDSPGNTIYF. The CDR3 DNA reads as TGTGCCAGCAGAGGGGACAGCCCGGGAAACACCATATATTTT.

The rearrangement links TRBV30 to TRBJ1-2, with 9 bases that match TRBD1. The V gene end was trimmed by 6 bases and the J gene end by 3 bases; junction bases not matched to a gene: 5. Per the germline V gene, CDR1 is GTSNPN and CDR2 is SVGIG (reference sequence). CDR3 length: 13 residues. For the CDR3, the DNA is TGTGCCTGCAAAACAGGGGGCCACTATGGCTACACCTTC. It specifies CACKTGGHYGYTF.